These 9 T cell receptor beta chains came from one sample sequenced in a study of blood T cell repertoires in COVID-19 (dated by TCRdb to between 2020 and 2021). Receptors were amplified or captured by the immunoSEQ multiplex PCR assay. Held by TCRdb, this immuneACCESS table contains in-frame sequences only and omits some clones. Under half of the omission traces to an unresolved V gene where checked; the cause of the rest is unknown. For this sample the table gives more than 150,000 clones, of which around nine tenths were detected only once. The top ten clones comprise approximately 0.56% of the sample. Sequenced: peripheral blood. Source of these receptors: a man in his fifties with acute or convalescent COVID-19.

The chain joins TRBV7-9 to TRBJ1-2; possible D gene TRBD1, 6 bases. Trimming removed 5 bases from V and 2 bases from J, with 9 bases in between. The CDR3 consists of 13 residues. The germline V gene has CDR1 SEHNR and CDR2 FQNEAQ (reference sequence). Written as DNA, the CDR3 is TGTGCCAGCAGCACTACAGGGAACTATGGCTACACCTTC. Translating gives CASSTTGNYGYTF.

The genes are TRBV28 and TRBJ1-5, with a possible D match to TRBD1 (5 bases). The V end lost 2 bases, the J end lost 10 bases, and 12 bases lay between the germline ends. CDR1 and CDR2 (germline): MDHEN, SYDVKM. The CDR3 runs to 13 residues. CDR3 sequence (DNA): TGTGCCAGCAGTTTACCCCCGGGGGGTCCCCAGCATTTT. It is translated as CASSLPPGGPQHF.

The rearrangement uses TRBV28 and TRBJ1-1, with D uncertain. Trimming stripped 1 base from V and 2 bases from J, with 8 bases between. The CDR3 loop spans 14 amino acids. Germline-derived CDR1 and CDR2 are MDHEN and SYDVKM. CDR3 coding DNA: TGTGCCAGCAGTTTATTTGTAGATAACACTGAAGCTTTCTTT. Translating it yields CASSLFVDNTEAFF.

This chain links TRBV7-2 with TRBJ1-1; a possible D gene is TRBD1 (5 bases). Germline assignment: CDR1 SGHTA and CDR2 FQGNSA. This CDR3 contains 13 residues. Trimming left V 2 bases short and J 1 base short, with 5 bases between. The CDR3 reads CASSLQGNTEAFF. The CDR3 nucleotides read TGTGCCAGCAGCTTACAGGGGAACACTGAAGCTTTCTTT.

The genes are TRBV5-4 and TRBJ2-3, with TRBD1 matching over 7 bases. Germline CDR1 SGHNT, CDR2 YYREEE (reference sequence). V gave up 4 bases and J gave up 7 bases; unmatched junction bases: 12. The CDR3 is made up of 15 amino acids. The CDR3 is CASSRWTAGGNTQYF. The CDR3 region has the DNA TGTGCCAGCAGCCGTTGGACAGCAGGGGGAAATACGCAGTATTTT.

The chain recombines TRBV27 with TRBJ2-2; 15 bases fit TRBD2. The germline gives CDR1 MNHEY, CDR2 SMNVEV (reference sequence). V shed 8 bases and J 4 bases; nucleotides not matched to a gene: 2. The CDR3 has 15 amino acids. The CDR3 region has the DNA TGTGCCAGCCAGGGACTAGCGGGAGGCACCGGGGAGCTGTTTTTT. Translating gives CASQGLAGGTGELFF.

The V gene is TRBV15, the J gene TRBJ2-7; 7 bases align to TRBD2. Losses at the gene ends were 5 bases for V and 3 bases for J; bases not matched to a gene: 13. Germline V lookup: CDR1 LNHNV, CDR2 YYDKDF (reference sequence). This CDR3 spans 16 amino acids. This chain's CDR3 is CATSAPVGGKFYEQYF. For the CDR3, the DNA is TGTGCCACCAGCGCCCCGGTGGGAGGGAAGTTCTACGAGCAGTACTTC.

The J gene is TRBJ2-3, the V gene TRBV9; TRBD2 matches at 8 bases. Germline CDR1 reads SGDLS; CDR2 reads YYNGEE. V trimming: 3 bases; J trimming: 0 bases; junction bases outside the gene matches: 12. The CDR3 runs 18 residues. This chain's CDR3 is CASSARAGASFSTDTQYF. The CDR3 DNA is TGTGCCAGCAGCGCGCGAGCGGGGGCCTCATTCAGCACAGATACGCAGTATTTT.

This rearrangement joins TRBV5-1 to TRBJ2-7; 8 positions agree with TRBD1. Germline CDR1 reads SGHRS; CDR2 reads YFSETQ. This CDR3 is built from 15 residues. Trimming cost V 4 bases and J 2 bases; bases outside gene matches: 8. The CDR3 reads CASSAKTGAAYEQYF. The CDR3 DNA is TGCGCCAGCAGCGCAAAGACAGGGGCCGCCTACGAGCAGTACTTC.